Listed below are T cell receptor beta chains from one sample, sequenced in a study of blood T cell repertoires in COVID-19. Libraries were prepared by immunoSEQ multiplex PCR; TCRdb keeps only in-frame clonotypes and omits some of them. The sample yields around 260,000 clones, about 88% seen once. The material sequenced was peripheral blood. The receptor set was obtained from a man aged 55 to 69 who had recovered from COVID-19. Both conserved end residues are part of each CDR3. Fields, in order: clone size, J gene, D gene, V gene, CDR3 protein, CDR3 DNA. D genes are given only for firm matches. The size entry is marked missing in some rows and otherwise reads once, few, many or a size class.

size: NA; J: TRBJ1-2; D: TRBD1; V: TRBV30; CDR3: CAWSGGGDYGYTF; DNA: TGTGCCTGGAGTGGAGGGGGCGACTATGGCTACACCTTC
size: NA; J: TRBJ1-3; D: NA; V: TRBV18; CDR3: CASSPHPGSSSGNTIYF; DNA: TGTGCCAGCTCACCACATCCGGGGTCCTCCTCTGGAAACACCATATATTTT
size: NA; J: TRBJ1-4; D: NA; V: TRBV19; CDR3: CASREVGQGYEKLFF; DNA: TGTGCCAGTAGAGAAGTCGGGCAGGGGTATGAAAAACTGTTTTTT
size: NA; J: TRBJ1-5; D: TRBD1; V: TRBV6-5; CDR3: CAIALNRGRQPQHF; DNA: TGTGCCATCGCCCTAAACAGGGGGCGACAGCCCCAGCATTTT
size: NA; J: TRBJ1-2; D: NA; V: TRBV5-1; CDR3: CASSLDAGSNYGYTF; DNA: TGCGCCAGCAGCTTGGATGCGGGTAGTAACTATGGCTACACCTTC
size: NA; J: TRBJ1-1; D: TRBD1; V: TRBV19; CDR3: CASSKDRVEAFF; DNA: TGTGCCAGTAGTAAAGACAGGGTCGAAGCTTTCTTT
size: NA; J: TRBJ1-1; D: TRBD1; V: TRBV11-1; CDR3: CASSLLGGQVNTEAFF; DNA: TGTGCCAGCAGCTTATTGGGAGGACAGGTGAACACTGAAGCTTTCTTT
size: NA; J: TRBJ1-3; D: NA; V: TRBV6-6; CDR3: CASSYSSGGGNTIYF; DNA: TGTGCCAGCAGTTACTCGTCAGGAGGGGGAAACACCATATATTTT
size: NA; J: TRBJ2-1; D: NA; V: TRBV4-2; CDR3: CASSRKSGVTESSYNEQFF; DNA: TGTGCCAGCAGCCGAAAAAGCGGTGTAACAGAAAGCTCCTACAATGAGCAGTTCTTC
size: NA; J: TRBJ1-1; D: TRBD1; V: TRBV5-8; CDR3: CASSLALGQGNTEAFF; DNA: TGTGCCAGCAGCTTGGCCCTGGGACAGGGGAACACTGAAGCTTTCTTT
size: NA; J: TRBJ1-2; D: TRBD1; V: TRBV7-9; CDR3: CASSFSGTGDNGYTF; DNA: TGTGCCAGCAGCTTCTCCGGGACAGGCGATAATGGCTACACCTTC
size: NA; J: TRBJ1-5; D: NA; V: TRBV11-3; CDR3: CASSFYRVEQPQHF; DNA: TGTGCCAGCAGCTTCTACAGGGTAGAGCAGCCCCAGCATTTT
size: once; J: TRBJ1-1; D: TRBD1; V: TRBV19; CDR3: CASSIVRQGSAFF; DNA: TGTGCCAGTAGTATAGTTCGACAGGGGTCGGCTTTCTTT
size: NA; J: TRBJ2-7; D: NA; V: TRBV14; CDR3: CASSPGSKQYF; DNA: TGTGCCAGCAGCCCAGGGTCTAAGCAGTACTTC
size: once; J: TRBJ1-6; D: TRBD1; V: TRBV30; CDR3: CAWNLRQGRNSPLHF; DNA: TGTGCCTGGAACCTACGACAGGGGAGGAATTCACCCCTCCACTTT
size: NA; J: TRBJ1-1; D: TRBD1; V: TRBV6-5; CDR3: CASNRDRDLNTEAFF; DNA: TGTGCCAGCAACCGGGACAGGGATTTGAACACTGAAGCTTTCTTT
size: NA; J: TRBJ2-3; D: TRBD2; V: TRBV5-1; CDR3: CASSLDGGAALDTQYF; DNA: TGCGCCAGCAGCTTAGACGGGGGGGCGGCCCTGGATACGCAGTATTTT
size: NA; J: TRBJ2-1; D: TRBD1; V: TRBV3-1/TRBV3-2; CDR3: CASSHRDRGFLEQFF; DNA: TGTGCCAGCAGCCACCGGGACAGGGGCTTCCTTGAGCAGTTCTTC
size: NA; J: TRBJ2-1; D: NA; V: TRBV5-1; CDR3: CASSLDGGANEQFF; DNA: TGCGCCAGCAGCTTGGACGGCGGGGCAAATGAGCAGTTCTTC
size: NA; J: TRBJ1-5; D: NA; V: TRBV4-1; CDR3: CASSQDPRGWQPQHF; DNA: TGCGCCAGCAGCCAAGATCCCAGGGGATGGCAGCCCCAGCATTTT
size: NA; J: TRBJ1-4; D: TRBD1; V: TRBV5-1; CDR3: CASSTSVQGVGKLFF; DNA: TGCGCCAGCAGTACCTCGGTACAGGGGGTAGGAAAACTGTTTTTT
size: once; J: TRBJ2-5; D: NA; V: TRBV19; CDR3: CASSIARGFGNPQYF; DNA: TGTGCCAGTAGTATAGCCAGGGGTTTCGGGAATCCCCAGTACTTC
size: NA; J: TRBJ1-4; D: TRBD1; V: TRBV12-3/TRBV12-4; CDR3: CASRPGQLEKLFF; DNA: TGTGCCAGCAGGCCGGGACAGTTAGAAAAACTGTTTTTT
size: NA; J: TRBJ1-3; D: NA; V: TRBV19; CDR3: CASGHPSGNTIYF; DNA: TGTGCCAGCGGACACCCCTCTGGAAACACCATATATTTT
size: NA; J: TRBJ2-5; D: TRBD1; V: TRBV19; CDR3: CASRRTGGQETQYF; DNA: TGTGCCAGTAGACGGACAGGGGGTCAAGAGACCCAGTACTTC
size: NA; J: TRBJ2-7; D: TRBD1; V: TRBV11-2; CDR3: CASSYRTGSSYEQYF; DNA: TGTGCCAGCAGCTACCGGACAGGGAGCTCCTACGAGCAGTACTTC
size: NA; J: TRBJ2-7; D: TRBD2; V: TRBV7-9; CDR3: CASSARGGAGEQYF; DNA: TGTGCCAGCAGCGCCCGGGGGGGGGCAGGAGAGCAGTACTTC
size: NA; J: TRBJ1-6; D: TRBD1; V: TRBV5-5; CDR3: CASSFRDSLYNSPLHF; DNA: TGTGCCAGCAGCTTCCGGGACAGCCTCTATAATTCACCCCTCCACTTT
size: NA; J: TRBJ1-1; D: NA; V: TRBV5-5; CDR3: CASSLIPGLYEAFF; DNA: TGTGCCAGCAGCTTGATCCCGGGACTCTATGAAGCTTTCTTT
size: NA; J: TRBJ2-2; D: TRBD2; V: TRBV6-6; CDR3: CASSPSGVAGELFF; DNA: TGTGCCAGCAGTCCTAGCGGGGTCGCCGGGGAGCTGTTTTTT
size: once; J: TRBJ1-4; D: NA; V: TRBV5-1; CDR3: CASSLAWSLGEKLFF; DNA: TGCGCCAGCAGCTTGGCCTGGAGCCTAGGAGAAAAACTGTTTTTT
size: NA; J: TRBJ1-5; D: NA; V: TRBV6-5; CDR3: CASSWTALLRPQHF; DNA: TGTGCCAGCAGTTGGACAGCCCTCCTCCGGCCCCAGCATTTT
size: NA; J: TRBJ2-2; D: TRBD2; V: TRBV4-2; CDR3: CASSLTSGGAGELFF; DNA: TGTGCCAGCAGCCTAACTAGCGGGGGGGCCGGGGAGCTGTTTTTT
size: NA; J: TRBJ2-3; D: TRBD2; V: TRBV6-2/TRBV6-3; CDR3: CASSGLAEATDTQYF; DNA: TGTGCCAGCAGTGGACTAGCGGAGGCCACAGATACGCAGTATTTT
size: NA; J: TRBJ2-7; D: TRBD2; V: TRBV3-1/TRBV3-2; CDR3: CASSLLAGVVEQYF; DNA: TGTGCCAGCAGCCTACTAGCGGGGGTTGTCGAGCAGTACTTC
size: NA; J: TRBJ1-5; D: NA; V: TRBV29-1; CDR3: CSVEASNQPQHF; DNA: TGCAGCGTTGAAGCTTCGAATCAGCCCCAGCATTTT